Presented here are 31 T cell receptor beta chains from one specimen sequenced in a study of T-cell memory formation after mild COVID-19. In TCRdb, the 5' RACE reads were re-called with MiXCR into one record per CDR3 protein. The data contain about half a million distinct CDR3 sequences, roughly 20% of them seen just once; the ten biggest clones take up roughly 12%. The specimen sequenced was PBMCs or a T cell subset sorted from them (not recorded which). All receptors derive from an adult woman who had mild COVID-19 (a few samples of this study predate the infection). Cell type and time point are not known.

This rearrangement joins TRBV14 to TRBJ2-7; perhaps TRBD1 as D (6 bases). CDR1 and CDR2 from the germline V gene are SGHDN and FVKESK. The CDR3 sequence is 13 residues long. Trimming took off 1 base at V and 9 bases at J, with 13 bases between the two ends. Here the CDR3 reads CASSQVLTGPQYF. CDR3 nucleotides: TGTGCCAGCAGCCAAGTTTTGACAGGCCCGCAGTACTTC.

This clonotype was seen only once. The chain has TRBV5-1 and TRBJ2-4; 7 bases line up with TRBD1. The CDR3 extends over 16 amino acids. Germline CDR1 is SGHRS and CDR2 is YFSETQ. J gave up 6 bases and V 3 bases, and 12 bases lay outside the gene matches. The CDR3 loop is CASSSRSDRTLNIQYF. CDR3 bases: TGCGCCAGCAGCTCCAGATCGGACAGGACGCTAAACATTCAGTACTTC.

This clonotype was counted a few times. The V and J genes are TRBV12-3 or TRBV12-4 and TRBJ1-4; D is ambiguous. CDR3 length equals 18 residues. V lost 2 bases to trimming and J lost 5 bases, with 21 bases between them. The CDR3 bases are TGTGCCAGCAGTTTAAGGGTACAAAAAAAGTGGGCCAATGAAAAACTGTTTTTT. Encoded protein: CASSLRVQKKWANEKLFF.

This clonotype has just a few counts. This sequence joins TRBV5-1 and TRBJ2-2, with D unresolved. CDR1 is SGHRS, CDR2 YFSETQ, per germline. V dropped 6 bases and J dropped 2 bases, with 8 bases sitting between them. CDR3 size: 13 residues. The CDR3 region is CASKSSNTGELFF. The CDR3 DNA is TGCGCCAGCAAGTCGTCCAACACCGGGGAGCTGTTTTTT.

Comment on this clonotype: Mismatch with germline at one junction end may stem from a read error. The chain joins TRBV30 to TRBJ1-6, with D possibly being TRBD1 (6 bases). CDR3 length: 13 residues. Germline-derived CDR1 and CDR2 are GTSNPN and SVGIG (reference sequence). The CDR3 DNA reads TGTGCCTGGACAGGGGATTATACTTCACCCCTCCACTTT. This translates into CAWTGDYTSPLHF.

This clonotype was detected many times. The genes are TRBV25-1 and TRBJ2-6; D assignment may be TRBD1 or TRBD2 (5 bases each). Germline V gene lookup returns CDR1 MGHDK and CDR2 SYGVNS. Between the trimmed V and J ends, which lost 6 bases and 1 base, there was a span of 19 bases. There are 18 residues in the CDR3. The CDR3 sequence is CASSAPVSGGSGANVLTF. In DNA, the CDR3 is TGTGCCAGCAGCGCCCCTGTTAGTGGGGGTTCTGGGGCCAACGTCCTGACTTTC.

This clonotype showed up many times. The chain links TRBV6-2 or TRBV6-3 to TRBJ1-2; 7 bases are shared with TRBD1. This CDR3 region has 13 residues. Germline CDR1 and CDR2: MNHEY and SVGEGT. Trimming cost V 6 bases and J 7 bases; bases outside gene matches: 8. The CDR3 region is CASSRTTGAGYTF. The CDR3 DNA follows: TGTGCCAGCAGCCGTACTACAGGGGCTGGCTACACCTTC.

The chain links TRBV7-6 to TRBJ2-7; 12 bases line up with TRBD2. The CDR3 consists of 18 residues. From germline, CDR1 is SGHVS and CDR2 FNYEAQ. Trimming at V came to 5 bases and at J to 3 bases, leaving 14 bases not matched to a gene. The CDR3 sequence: CASSPSPILAGGYYEQYF. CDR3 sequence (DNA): TGTGCCAGCAGCCCCAGTCCTATACTAGCGGGGGGTTACTACGAGCAGTACTTC. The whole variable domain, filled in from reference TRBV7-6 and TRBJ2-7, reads GAGVSQSPRYKVTKRGQDVALRCDPISGHVSLYWYRQALGQGPEFLTYFNYEAQQDKSGLPNDRFSAERPEGSISTLTIQRTEQRDSAMYRCASSPSPILAGGYYEQYFGPGTRLTVT.

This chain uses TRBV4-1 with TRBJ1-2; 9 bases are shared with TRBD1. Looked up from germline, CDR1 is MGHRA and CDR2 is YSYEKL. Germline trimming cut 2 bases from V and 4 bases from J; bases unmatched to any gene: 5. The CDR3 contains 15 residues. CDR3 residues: CASSQRQGGGYGYTF. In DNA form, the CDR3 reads TGCGCCAGCAGCCAAAGACAGGGGGGAGGCTATGGCTACACCTTC.

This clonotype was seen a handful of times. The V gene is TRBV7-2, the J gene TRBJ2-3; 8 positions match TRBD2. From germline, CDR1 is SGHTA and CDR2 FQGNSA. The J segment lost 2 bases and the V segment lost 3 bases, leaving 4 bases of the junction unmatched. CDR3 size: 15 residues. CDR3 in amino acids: CASSLSAGATDTQYF. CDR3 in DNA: TGTGCCAGCAGCTTGTCAGCGGGAGCCACAGATACGCAGTATTTT.

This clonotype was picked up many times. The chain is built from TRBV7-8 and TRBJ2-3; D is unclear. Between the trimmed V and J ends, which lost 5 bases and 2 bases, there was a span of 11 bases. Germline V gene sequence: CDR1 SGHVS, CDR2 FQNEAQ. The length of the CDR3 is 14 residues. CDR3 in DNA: TGTGCCAGCAGCCCCTCAGGTCACACAGATACGCAGTATTTT. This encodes CASSPSGHTDTQYF. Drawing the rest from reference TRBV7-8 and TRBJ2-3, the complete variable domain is GAGVSQSPRYKVAKRGQDVALRCDPISGHVSLFWYQQALGQGPEFLTYFQNEAQLDKSGLPSDRFFAERPEGSVSTLKIQRTQQEDSAVYLCASSPSGHTDTQYFGPGTRLTVL.

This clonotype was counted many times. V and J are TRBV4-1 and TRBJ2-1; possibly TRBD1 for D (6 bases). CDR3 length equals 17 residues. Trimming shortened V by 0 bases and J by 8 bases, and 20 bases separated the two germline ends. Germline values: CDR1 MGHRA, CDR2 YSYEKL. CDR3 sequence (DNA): TGCGCCAGCAGCCAAGATTGGACTCCGACAGGAGAGCATGAGCAGTTCTTC. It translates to CASSQDWTPTGEHEQFF.

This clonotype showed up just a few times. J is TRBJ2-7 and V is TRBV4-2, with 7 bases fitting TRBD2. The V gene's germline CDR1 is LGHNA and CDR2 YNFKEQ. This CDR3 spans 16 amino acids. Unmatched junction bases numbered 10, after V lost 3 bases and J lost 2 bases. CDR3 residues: CASSQNAGDRTYEQYF. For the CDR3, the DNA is TGTGCCAGCAGCCAGAACGCGGGAGATCGTACCTACGAGCAGTACTTC.

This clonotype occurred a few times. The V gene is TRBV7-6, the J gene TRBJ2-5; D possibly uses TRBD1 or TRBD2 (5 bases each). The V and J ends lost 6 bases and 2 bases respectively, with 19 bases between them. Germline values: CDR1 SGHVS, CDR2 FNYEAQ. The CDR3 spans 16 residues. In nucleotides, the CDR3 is TGTGCCAGCAGGGACATACTCGGTGGGGGACAAGAGACCCAGTACTTC. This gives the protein CASRDILGGGQETQYF.

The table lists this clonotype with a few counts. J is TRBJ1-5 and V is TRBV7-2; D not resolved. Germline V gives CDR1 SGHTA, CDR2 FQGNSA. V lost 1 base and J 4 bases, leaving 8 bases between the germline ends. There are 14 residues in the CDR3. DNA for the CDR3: TGTGCCAGCAGCTTAGAGAGGGTAAATCAGCCCCAGCATTTT. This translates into CASSLERVNQPQHF.

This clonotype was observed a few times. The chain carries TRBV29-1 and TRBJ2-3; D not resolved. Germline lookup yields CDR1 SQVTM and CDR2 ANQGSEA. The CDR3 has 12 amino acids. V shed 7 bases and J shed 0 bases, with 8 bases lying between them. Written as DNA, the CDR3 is TGCAGCGCAATCGGTAGCACAGATACGCAGTATTTT. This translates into CSAIGSTDTQYF.

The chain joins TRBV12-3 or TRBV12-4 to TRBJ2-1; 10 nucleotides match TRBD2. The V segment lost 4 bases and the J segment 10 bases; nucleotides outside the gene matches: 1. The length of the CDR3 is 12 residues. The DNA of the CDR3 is TGTGCCAGCAGTTGGGGACTAGCGGAGCAGTTCTTC. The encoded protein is CASSWGLAEQFF.

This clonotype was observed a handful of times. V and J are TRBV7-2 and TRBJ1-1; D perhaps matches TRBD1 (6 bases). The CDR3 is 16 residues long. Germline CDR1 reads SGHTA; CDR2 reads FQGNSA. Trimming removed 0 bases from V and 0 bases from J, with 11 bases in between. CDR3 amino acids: CASSLAAGVVNTEAFF. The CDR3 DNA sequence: TGTGCCAGCAGCTTAGCGGCAGGGGTGGTGAACACTGAAGCTTTCTTT. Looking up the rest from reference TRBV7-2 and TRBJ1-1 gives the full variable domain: GAGVSQSPSNKVTEKGKDVELRCDPISGHTALYWYRQSLGQGLEFLIYFQGNSAPDKSGLPSDRFSAERTGGSVSTLTIQRTQQEDSAVYLCASSLAAGVVNTEAFFGQGTRLTVV.

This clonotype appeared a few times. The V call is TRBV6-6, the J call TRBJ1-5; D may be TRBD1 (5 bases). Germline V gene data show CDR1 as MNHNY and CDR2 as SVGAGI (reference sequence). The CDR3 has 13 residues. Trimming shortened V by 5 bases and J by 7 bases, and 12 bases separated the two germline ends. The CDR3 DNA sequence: TGTGCCAGCAGTCGGGACTATAACCAGCCCCAGCATTTT. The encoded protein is CASSRDYNQPQHF.

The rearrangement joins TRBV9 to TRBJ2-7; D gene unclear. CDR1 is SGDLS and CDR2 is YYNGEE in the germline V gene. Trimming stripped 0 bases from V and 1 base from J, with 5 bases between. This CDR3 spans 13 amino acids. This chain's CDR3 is CASSVDGSYEQYF. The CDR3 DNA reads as TGTGCCAGCAGCGTAGACGGTTCCTACGAGCAGTACTTC.

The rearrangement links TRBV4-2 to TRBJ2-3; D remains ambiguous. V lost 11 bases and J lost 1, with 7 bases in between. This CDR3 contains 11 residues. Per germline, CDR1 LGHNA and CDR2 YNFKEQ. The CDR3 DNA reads TGTGCCGCTAGTGGCACAGATACGCAGTATTTT. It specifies CAASGTDTQYF.

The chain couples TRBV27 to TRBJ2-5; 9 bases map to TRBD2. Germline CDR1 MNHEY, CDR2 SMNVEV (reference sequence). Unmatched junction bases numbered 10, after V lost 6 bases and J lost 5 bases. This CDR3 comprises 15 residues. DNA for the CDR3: TGTGCCAGCAGCCCGCTAGCGGGGACGCGGGAGACCCAGTACTTC. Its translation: CASSPLAGTRETQYF.

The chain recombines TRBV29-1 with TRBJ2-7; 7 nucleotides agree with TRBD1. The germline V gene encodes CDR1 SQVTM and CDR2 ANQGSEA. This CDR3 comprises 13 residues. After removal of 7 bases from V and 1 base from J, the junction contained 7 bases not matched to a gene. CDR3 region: CSGRGTDSYEQYF. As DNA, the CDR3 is TGCAGCGGGAGAGGGACAGATTCCTACGAGCAGTACTTC.

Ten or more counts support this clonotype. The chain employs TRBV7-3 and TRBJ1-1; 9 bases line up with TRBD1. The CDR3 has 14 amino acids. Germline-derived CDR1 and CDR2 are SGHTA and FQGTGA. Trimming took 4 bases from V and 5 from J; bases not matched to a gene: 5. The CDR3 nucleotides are TGTGCCAGCAGCTCACAGGGGGCCGGAACTGAAGCTTTCTTT. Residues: CASSSQGAGTEAFF.

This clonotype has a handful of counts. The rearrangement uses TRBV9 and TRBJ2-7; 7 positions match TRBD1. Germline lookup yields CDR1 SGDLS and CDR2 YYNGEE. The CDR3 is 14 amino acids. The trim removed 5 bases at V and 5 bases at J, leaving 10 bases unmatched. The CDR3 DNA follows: TGTGCCAGCAGTCCCCGACAGGGAATGGACGAGCAGTACTTC. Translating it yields CASSPRQGMDEQYF.

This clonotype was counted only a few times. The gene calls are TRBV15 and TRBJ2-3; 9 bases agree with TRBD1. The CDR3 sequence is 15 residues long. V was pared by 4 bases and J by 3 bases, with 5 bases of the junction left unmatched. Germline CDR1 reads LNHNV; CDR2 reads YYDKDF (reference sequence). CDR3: CATSIYRGLTDTQYF. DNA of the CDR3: TGTGCCACCAGCATTTACAGGGGGCTGACAGATACGCAGTATTTT.

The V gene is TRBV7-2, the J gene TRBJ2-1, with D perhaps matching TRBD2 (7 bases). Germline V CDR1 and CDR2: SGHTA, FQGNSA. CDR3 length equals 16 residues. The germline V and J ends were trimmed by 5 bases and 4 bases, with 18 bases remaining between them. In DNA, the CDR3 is TGTGCCAGCAGCCCTAGGGGGGGTAGCACTTACAATGAGCAGTTCTTC. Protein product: CASSPRGGSTYNEQFF. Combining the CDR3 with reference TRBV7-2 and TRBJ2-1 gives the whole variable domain GAGVSQSPSNKVTEKGKDVELRCDPISGHTALYWYRQSLGQGLEFLIYFQGNSAPDKSGLPSDRFSAERTGGSVSTLTIQRTQQEDSAVYLCASSPRGGSTYNEQFFGPGTRLTVL.

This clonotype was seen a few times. The CDR3 bases are TGTGCCAGCAGCCAAGAGAGCACAGGGGTAAACACTGAAGCTTTCTTT. Translating gives CASSQESTGVNTEAFF. The chain uses TRBV14 and TRBJ1-1; 7 positions match TRBD1. The CDR3 is 16 residues long. After removal of 0 bases from V and 2 bases from J, the junction contained 6 bases not matched to a gene. Germline values: CDR1 SGHDN, CDR2 FVKESK.

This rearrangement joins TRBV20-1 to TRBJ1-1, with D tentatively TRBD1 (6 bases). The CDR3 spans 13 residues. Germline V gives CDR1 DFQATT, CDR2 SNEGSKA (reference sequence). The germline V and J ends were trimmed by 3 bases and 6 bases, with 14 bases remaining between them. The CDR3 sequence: CSASTYRASEAFF. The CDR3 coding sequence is TGCAGTGCTAGTACGTACAGGGCTTCTGAAGCTTTCTTT.

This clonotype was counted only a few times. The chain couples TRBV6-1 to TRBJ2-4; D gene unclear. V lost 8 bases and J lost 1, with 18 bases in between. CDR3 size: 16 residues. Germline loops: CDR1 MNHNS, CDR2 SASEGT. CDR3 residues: CASSGGETVAKNIQYF. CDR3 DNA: TGTGCCAGCTCCGGTGGTGAAACGGTTGCCAAAAACATTCAGTACTTC.

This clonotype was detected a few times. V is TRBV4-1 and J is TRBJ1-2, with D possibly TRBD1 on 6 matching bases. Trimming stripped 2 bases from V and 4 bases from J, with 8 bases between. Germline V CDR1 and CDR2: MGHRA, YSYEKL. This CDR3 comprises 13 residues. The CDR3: CASSQTGIYGYTF. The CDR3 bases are TGCGCCAGCAGCCAAACAGGGATCTATGGCTACACCTTC.